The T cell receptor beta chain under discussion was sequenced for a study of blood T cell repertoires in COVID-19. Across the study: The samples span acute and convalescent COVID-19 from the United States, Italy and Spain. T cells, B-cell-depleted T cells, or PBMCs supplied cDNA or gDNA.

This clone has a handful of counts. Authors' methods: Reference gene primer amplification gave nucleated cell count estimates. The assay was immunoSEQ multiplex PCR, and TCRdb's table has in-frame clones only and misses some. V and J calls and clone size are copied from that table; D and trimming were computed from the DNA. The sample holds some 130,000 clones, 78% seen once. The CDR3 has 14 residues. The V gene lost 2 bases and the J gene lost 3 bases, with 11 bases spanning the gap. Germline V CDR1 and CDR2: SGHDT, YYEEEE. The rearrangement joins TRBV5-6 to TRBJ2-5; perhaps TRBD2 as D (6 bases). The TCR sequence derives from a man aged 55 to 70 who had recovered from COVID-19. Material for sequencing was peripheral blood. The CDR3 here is CASSFGGIEETQYF. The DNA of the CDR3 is TGTGCCAGCAGCTTTGGCGGGATTGAAGAGACCCAGTACTTC.